This T cell receptor beta chain was sequenced for a study of naive CD8 T cells in extremely preterm neonates. The overall study: Adult ages are 25-50 years in the abstract, 20-50 in methods.

Per sample, roughly 19,000 to 110,000 naive CD8+ cells were sorted. In regard to this clone: What it binds is not known. Its ends do not fully match the called genes, so a read error is possible.

Assay: immunoSEQ multiplex PCR; the TCRdb copy retains only in-frame clones and omits some. The sample contains around 6,400 clones, approximately 98% of which appear only once. Study-level findings and limits: Preterm samples differed in productive template counts; sample size was small. Shared CDR3 nucleotide sequences: preterm around 3%, term 0.4% to 0.45%, children about 0.029%, adults 0.01%.

CDR1 is PRHDT, CDR2 FYEKMQ, per germline (reference sequence). The CDR3 covers 13 residues. This TCR was recovered from a human donor in good health. Sequencing was carried out using naive CD8+ T cells from blood. The gene calls are TRBV13 and TRBJ2-5, with TRBD1 as a possible D gene (5 bases). In nucleotides, the CDR3 is TGTGCCAGCAGTAAGACAGAACAAGATACCCAGTACTTC. Protein: CASSKTEQDTQYF.